This is a list of T cell receptor beta chains from one sample in a study of Ad26.COV2.S vaccination and SARS-CoV-2 variants. Assay used: immunoSEQ multiplex PCR; TCRdb lists only in-frame clones, some missing. The table lists 400,000 or so clones, 88% of them singletons. The sequences come from peripheral blood, collected in a trial of Ad26.COV2.S vaccine versus placebo. These receptors all stem from a person aged 18-60 years who received the Ad26.COV2.S COVID-19 vaccine or a placebo. Each CDR3 is given with its conserved first and last residue. The order of the fields is clone size, V gene, J gene, D gene, CDR3 protein, CDR3 DNA. A D gene is named only where the DNA matches it firmly. Only part of the rows carry a size: once, few, many, or a class if the clone is expanded.

clone_size: -; v_call: TRBV7-8; j_call: TRBJ2-7; d_call: TRBD1; cdr3_aa: CASSPQQDREIPYEQYF; cdr3_nt: TGTGCCAGCAGTCCTCAGCAGGACAGGGAGATTCCCTACGAGCAGTACTTC
clone_size: -; v_call: TRBV7-9; j_call: TRBJ2-7; d_call: -; cdr3_aa: CASSPGERRGDEQYF; cdr3_nt: TGTGCCAGCAGCCCCGGCGAGCGGAGGGGTGACGAGCAGTACTTC
clone_size: once; v_call: TRBV10-3; j_call: TRBJ2-3; d_call: -; cdr3_aa: CAISEKEEDTDTQYF; cdr3_nt: TGTGCCATCAGTGAAAAGGAGGAGGACACAGATACGCAGTATTTT
clone_size: -; v_call: TRBV5-6; j_call: TRBJ1-3; d_call: -; cdr3_aa: CASSFEGVLYGNTIYF; cdr3_nt: TGTGCCAGCAGCTTTGAAGGGGTCTTGTATGGAAACACCATATATTTT
clone_size: once; v_call: TRBV10-3; j_call: TRBJ2-3; d_call: TRBD2; cdr3_aa: CAISESGTSGGPTFTDTQYF; cdr3_nt: TGTGCCATCAGTGAGTCGGGGACTAGCGGGGGGCCTACTTTCACAGATACGCAGTATTTT
clone_size: -; v_call: TRBV30; j_call: TRBJ1-5; d_call: -; cdr3_aa: CAWSMEADQPQHF; cdr3_nt: TGTGCCTGGAGTATGGAGGCGGATCAGCCCCAGCATTTT
clone_size: -; v_call: TRBV27; j_call: TRBJ1-1; d_call: -; cdr3_aa: CASSFSGSRTEAFF; cdr3_nt: TGTGCCAGCAGTTTTTCGGGTTCTCGTACTGAAGCTTTCTTT
clone_size: -; v_call: TRBV19; j_call: TRBJ2-6; d_call: -; cdr3_aa: CASSRESGANVLTF; cdr3_nt: TGTGCCAGTAGTAGGGAGTCTGGGGCCAACGTCCTGACTTTC
clone_size: -; v_call: TRBV24-1; j_call: TRBJ2-3; d_call: -; cdr3_aa: CATSEHRSALADTQYF; cdr3_nt: TGTGCCACCAGTGAGCACAGGAGCGCTCTGGCAGATACGCAGTATTTT
clone_size: -; v_call: TRBV5-1; j_call: TRBJ2-2; d_call: TRBD2; cdr3_aa: CASSLGSSGNTGELFF; cdr3_nt: TGCGCCAGCAGCTTGGGATCTAGCGGAAACACCGGGGAGCTGTTTTTT
clone_size: -; v_call: TRBV11-2; j_call: TRBJ2-5; d_call: -; cdr3_aa: CASSLLGWETQYF; cdr3_nt: TGTGCCAGCAGCTTACTGGGTTGGGAGACCCAGTACTTC
clone_size: -; v_call: TRBV6-5; j_call: TRBJ2-3; d_call: TRBD1; cdr3_aa: CASRSGTGTDTQYF; cdr3_nt: TGTGCCAGCAGATCCGGGACAGGCACAGATACGCAGTATTTT
clone_size: -; v_call: TRBV7-9; j_call: TRBJ1-1; d_call: -; cdr3_aa: CASSSGGTEAFF; cdr3_nt: TGTGCCAGCAGCTCGGGGGGGACTGAAGCTTTCTTT
clone_size: -; v_call: TRBV5-1; j_call: TRBJ2-5; d_call: -; cdr3_aa: CASTWLGQRKETQYF; cdr3_nt: TGCGCCAGCACGTGGCTGGGACAACGAAAAGAGACCCAGTACTTC
clone_size: few; v_call: TRBV4-1; j_call: TRBJ1-4; d_call: -; cdr3_aa: CASSPRTVSTNEKLFF; cdr3_nt: TGCGCCAGCAGCCCCAGGACAGTTTCAACTAATGAAAAACTGTTTTTT
clone_size: few; v_call: TRBV2; j_call: TRBJ1-6; d_call: -; cdr3_aa: CASGRLPNSPLHF; cdr3_nt: TGTGCCAGCGGCAGGCTCCCTAATTCACCCCTCCACTTT
clone_size: -; v_call: TRBV5-4; j_call: TRBJ2-2; d_call: -; cdr3_aa: CASSMTVNTGELFF; cdr3_nt: TGTGCCAGCAGTATGACAGTGAACACCGGGGAGCTGTTTTTT
clone_size: -; v_call: TRBV3-1/TRBV3-2; j_call: TRBJ2-1; d_call: -; cdr3_aa: CASSQQGLSYNEQFF; cdr3_nt: TGTGCCAGCAGCCAACAGGGGCTTTCCTACAATGAGCAGTTCTTC
clone_size: -; v_call: TRBV2; j_call: TRBJ1-4; d_call: TRBD1; cdr3_aa: CASTGQGAGKLFF; cdr3_nt: TGTGCCAGCACGGGACAGGGGGCCGGAAAACTGTTTTTT
clone_size: -; v_call: TRBV3-1/TRBV3-2; j_call: TRBJ2-3; d_call: TRBD2; cdr3_aa: CASSRLAGALTDTQYF; cdr3_nt: TGTGCCAGCAGTCGACTAGCGGGGGCACTCACAGATACGCAGTATTTT
clone_size: -; v_call: TRBV20-1; j_call: TRBJ1-6; d_call: TRBD1; cdr3_aa: CSAIDRAGTPLHF; cdr3_nt: TGCAGTGCTATTGACAGGGCGGGGACACCCCTCCACTTT
clone_size: -; v_call: TRBV7-9; j_call: TRBJ2-7; d_call: -; cdr3_aa: CASSSYTSNPYEQYF; cdr3_nt: TGTGCCAGCAGCTCATATACCAGCAATCCCTACGAGCAGTACTTC
clone_size: -; v_call: TRBV29-1; j_call: TRBJ2-7; d_call: TRBD1; cdr3_aa: CSVEGQGNEQYF; cdr3_nt: TGCAGCGTTGAAGGACAGGGAAACGAGCAGTACTTC
clone_size: -; v_call: TRBV6-2/TRBV6-3; j_call: TRBJ2-7; d_call: -; cdr3_aa: CASRYPSPGSYEQYF; cdr3_nt: TGTGCCAGCAGGTACCCCAGCCCGGGATCCTACGAGCAGTACTTC
clone_size: -; v_call: TRBV2; j_call: TRBJ1-4; d_call: -; cdr3_aa: CASNPTGLEKLFF; cdr3_nt: TGTGCCAGCAATCCGACAGGTTTGGAAAAACTGTTTTTT
clone_size: -; v_call: TRBV11-2; j_call: TRBJ2-5; d_call: -; cdr3_aa: CASSRRTVEETQYF; cdr3_nt: TGTGCCAGCAGCCGCCGGACAGTCGAAGAGACCCAGTACTTC
clone_size: -; v_call: TRBV5-6; j_call: TRBJ1-5; d_call: -; cdr3_aa: CASSRHLQGPSWGPQHF; cdr3_nt: TGTGCCAGCAGCCGCCACCTCCAGGGGCCCTCTTGGGGGCCCCAGCATTTT
clone_size: -; v_call: TRBV2; j_call: TRBJ1-6; d_call: TRBD1; cdr3_aa: CASRPGGQGNSPLHF; cdr3_nt: TGTGCCAGCCGTCCGGGGGGACAGGGAAATTCACCCCTCCACTTT
clone_size: -; v_call: TRBV10-3; j_call: TRBJ2-1; d_call: TRBD2; cdr3_aa: CAIRKTSGESGEQFF; cdr3_nt: TGTGCCATCAGAAAGACTAGCGGGGAATCGGGTGAGCAGTTCTTC
clone_size: -; v_call: TRBV7-8; j_call: TRBJ1-5; d_call: -; cdr3_aa: CATGRPNQPQHF; cdr3_nt: TGTGCCACCGGGAGGCCGAATCAGCCCCAGCATTTT
clone_size: -; v_call: TRBV7-6; j_call: TRBJ1-4; d_call: -; cdr3_aa: CASSFQRGRTNEKLFF; cdr3_nt: TGTGCCAGCAGCTTTCAAAGGGGCCGGACTAATGAAAAACTGTTTTTT
clone_size: -; v_call: TRBV12-3/TRBV12-4; j_call: TRBJ2-1; d_call: -; cdr3_aa: CASSFGTVQFF; cdr3_nt: TGTGCCAGCAGTTTCGGTACAGTTCAGTTCTTC
clone_size: once; v_call: TRBV5-5; j_call: TRBJ2-7; d_call: -; cdr3_aa: CASKPEGGRTAYEQYF; cdr3_nt: TGTGCCAGCAAACCGGAAGGAGGGAGGACAGCTTACGAGCAGTACTTC
clone_size: -; v_call: TRBV27; j_call: TRBJ1-2; d_call: TRBD1; cdr3_aa: CASSLTWTGAVYGYTF; cdr3_nt: TGTGCCAGCAGTTTAACTTGGACAGGGGCTGTCTATGGCTACACCTTC
clone_size: -; v_call: TRBV27; j_call: TRBJ1-2; d_call: -; cdr3_aa: CASSFRNGNGYTF; cdr3_nt: TGTGCCAGCAGTTTTAGAAACGGGAATGGCTACACCTTC